The rows below give T cell receptor beta chains drawn from one sample of a study of beta chain features in type 1 diabetes. Using immunoSEQ multiplex PCR, the repertoire was profiled, and TCRdb retains in-frame clones only, with some absent. The sample has about 360,000 clones; 10% to 15% are singletons. The sequencing input was naive CD4+ T cells from blood. These receptor sequences come from a man younger than 35 in good health. The CDR3 runs from the conserved cysteine through the conserved F or W. The D gene is left open where the match is weak. Clone size appears in some rows only: once, few, many, or a class for an expanded clone.

abundance	d_gene	v_gene	j_gene	CDR3nt	CDR3aa
few	TRBD1	TRBV25-1	TRBJ2-1	TGTGCCAGCAGTGAACCCCCCGGGACAGGGGATGGCAATGAGCAGTTCTTC	CASSEPPGTGDGNEQFF
few	NA	TRBV29-1	TRBJ2-7	TGCAGCGTTTTGGGGCATGCCCGCTACGAGCAGTACTTC	CSVLGHARYEQYF
few	TRBD1	TRBV5-1	TRBJ2-3	TGCGCCAGCAGCGAGACAGGGGGCCACACAGATACGCAGTATTTT	CASSETGGHTDTQYF
few	NA	TRBV6-5	TRBJ2-7	TGTGCCAGCAGAGAACACCGATCCTACGAGCAGTACTTC	CASREHRSYEQYF
once	TRBD2	TRBV6-5	TRBJ2-1	TGTGCCAGCACTCGCGGGACTAGCGGAAACAATGAGCAGTTCTTC	CASTRGTSGNNEQFF
few	TRBD1	TRBV29-1	TRBJ1-1	TGCAGCGTTGGAACACAGGGGGGCACTGAAGCTTTCTTT	CSVGTQGGTEAFF
NA	TRBD1	TRBV7-2	TRBJ1-2	TGTGCCAGCAGCCAGGGACAGGACTATGGCTACACCTTC	CASSQGQDYGYTF
few	TRBD2	TRBV4-3	TRBJ2-7	TGCGCCAGCAGCCAAAACGCTCTAGCACTAGCGGGAGGAGAGCAGTACTTC	CASSQNALALAGGEQYF
NA	TRBD1	TRBV30	TRBJ2-7	TGTGCCTGGAGTAAAGACAGGGGCGCTTCCTACGAGCAGTACTTC	CAWSKDRGASYEQYF
NA	NA	TRBV29-1	TRBJ2-2	TGCAGCGTTGAAAAGGAGACGAACACCGGGGAGCTGTTTTTT	CSVEKETNTGELFF
NA	NA	TRBV7-3	TRBJ2-2	TGTGCCAGCAGCCGCAGGGGGGAGGACACCGGGGAGCTGTTTTTT	CASSRRGEDTGELFF
NA	TRBD2	TRBV28	TRBJ2-1	TGTGCCAGCAGTTCAACTAGCGGGGGGGCTAGAAATGAGCAGTTCTTC	CASSSTSGGARNEQFF
NA	NA	TRBV5-1	TRBJ1-1	TGCGCCAGCAGCTTGGGGCAGACTGAAGCTTTCTTT	CASSLGQTEAFF
NA	NA	TRBV6-6	TRBJ1-1	TGTGCCAGCAGTTACCGAGGGAACACTGAAGCTTTCTTT	CASSYRGNTEAFF
NA	NA	TRBV7-9	TRBJ2-5	TGTGCCAGCATGAGGGGGACCGGAGAGACCCAGTACTTC	CASMRGTGETQYF
few	NA	TRBV7-9	TRBJ1-2	TGTGCCAGCAGCTTAGAAAGCAGGGGCTACACCTTC	CASSLESRGYTF
NA	NA	TRBV4-2	TRBJ2-1	TGTGCCAGCAGCCAAGATGTAGGGGACTTCTCCTACAATGAGCAGTTCTTC	CASSQDVGDFSYNEQFF
few	NA	TRBV2	TRBJ1-6	TGTGCCAGCAGGAGGCCTCGGGATTCACCCCTCCACTTT	CASRRPRDSPLHF
few	TRBD2	TRBV7-2	TRBJ2-3	TGTGCCAGCAGCCACCCTGGGGGCGGGGGGGCAACAGATACGCAGTATTTT	CASSHPGGGGATDTQYF
NA	TRBD2	TRBV9	TRBJ2-1	TGTGCCAGCAGCGCCCTAGCGGATGAGCAGTTCTTC	CASSALADEQFF
NA	NA	TRBV5-4	TRBJ2-7	TGTGCCAGCAGCCGAGGACCCGGGACATCCTCCTACGAGCAGTATTTC	CASSRGPGTSSYEQYF
few	NA	TRBV4-3	TRBJ2-1	TGCGCCAGCAGCCAAGTTTTACGGTCGGAGGGGGAGCAGTTCTTC	CASSQVLRSEGEQFF
NA	TRBD1	TRBV11-2	TRBJ2-7	TGTGCCAGCAGCTTAAGGACAGGACCCTACGAGCAGTACTTC	CASSLRTGPYEQYF
NA	TRBD1	TRBV5-1	TRBJ2-3	TGCGCCAGCAGCCGACAGGGGGTAACAGATACGCAGTATTTT	CASSRQGVTDTQYF
few	NA	TRBV5-4	TRBJ1-1	TGTGCCAGCAGCTTGATAACTGACACTGAAGCTTTCTTT	CASSLITDTEAFF
NA	NA	TRBV28	TRBJ1-3	TGTGCCAGCTACAGGGTGAGCGGAAACACCATATATTTT	CASYRVSGNTIYF
few	TRBD1	TRBV7-2	TRBJ1-5	TGTGCCAGCAGCTTTCGGGACAGGGGTCTTCAGCCCCAGCATTTT	CASSFRDRGLQPQHF
few	TRBD2	TRBV15	TRBJ2-3	TGTGCCACCAGCACCCCAGCGGGGGGGCCGTATTTT	CATSTPAGGPYF
NA	NA	TRBV6-4	TRBJ1-2	TGTGCCAGCAGTGACTTCCTATCCGGGTCCGGCTACACCTTC	CASSDFLSGSGYTF
few	NA	TRBV5-1	TRBJ2-1	TGCGCCAGCAGCTTGGTGGCGGGGTGGAGCTCCTACAATGAGCAGTTCTTC	CASSLVAGWSSYNEQFF
NA	NA	TRBV29-1	TRBJ2-5	TGCAGCGTTGATCCCCAGGGCGTCGGGGAGACCCAGTACTTC	CSVDPQGVGETQYF
few	TRBD1	TRBV30	TRBJ1-1	TGTGCCTGGCTCTACAGGGGGAACACTGAAGCTTTCTTT	CAWLYRGNTEAFF
NA	TRBD1	TRBV7-2	TRBJ2-7	TGTGCCAGCAGCTTGCGACAGGGTCCCTACGAGCAGTACTTC	CASSLRQGPYEQYF
NA	TRBD1	TRBV7-2	TRBJ1-1	TGTGCCAGCAGTCCGGACAGGGACACTGAAGCTTTCTTT	CASSPDRDTEAFF
NA	NA	TRBV28	TRBJ2-7	TGTGCCAGCAGAACAGGACAGCGGGGCTACGAGCAGTACTTC	CASRTGQRGYEQYF
NA	NA	TRBV5-4	TRBJ1-3	TGTGCCAGCAGCTTGAACAGGGCTGACGGAAACACCATATATTTT	CASSLNRADGNTIYF
NA	NA	TRBV4-3	TRBJ1-1	TGCGCCAGCAGCCAAGAGGCGTGGGGAGGCACTGAAGCTTTCTTT	CASSQEAWGGTEAFF
few	NA	TRBV28	TRBJ1-2	TGTGCCAGCGGGGCAGTGAGGTACTATGGCTACACCTTC	CASGAVRYYGYTF
NA	NA	TRBV27	TRBJ1-5	TGTGCCAGCAGAGTGGATCCCAGGCAGCCCCAGCATTTT	CASRVDPRQPQHF
NA	NA	TRBV7-2	TRBJ1-6	TGTGCCAGCAGCAGAACGAACTCTAATTCACCCCTCCACTTT	CASSRTNSNSPLHF
few	TRBD1	TRBV30	TRBJ1-4	TGTGCCTGGAGTGTTGGGACAGGGGATGAAAAACTGTTTTTT	CAWSVGTGDEKLFF
NA	TRBD1	TRBV7-2	TRBJ1-2	TGTGCCAGCAGCACTAACAGGGGGCGTAATGGCTACACCTTC	CASSTNRGRNGYTF
few	NA	TRBV28	TRBJ2-1	TGTGCCAGCTGCCTCGGGACTCCAATCAATGAGCAGTTCTTC	CASCLGTPINEQFF
NA	NA	TRBV30	TRBJ1-4	TGTGCCTGGAACCCGGGGGGGAGGGAAAAACTGTTTTTT	CAWNPGGREKLFF
few	NA	TRBV6-5	TRBJ2-7	TGTGCCAGCAGTGCCGGACCCGGGACAACCTACGAGCAGTACTTC	CASSAGPGTTYEQYF
few	NA	TRBV28	TRBJ2-3	TGTGCCAGCAGCAATAGACAGGCGCGAGATACGCAGTATTTT	CASSNRQARDTQYF
NA	NA	TRBV28	TRBJ1-2	TGTGCCAGCAGTTCACAGGGACCGCCTGGCGGCTACACCTTC	CASSSQGPPGGYTF
NA	TRBD1	TRBV15	TRBJ2-5	TGTGCCACCAGCAGAGGCGGGACAGGGGGCGAGACCCAGTACTTC	CATSRGGTGGETQYF
few	NA	TRBV4-3	TRBJ1-1	TGCGCCAGCAGCCTTCACCTTCGACAGTCTGAAGCTTTCTTT	CASSLHLRQSEAFF
few	NA	TRBV28	TRBJ2-1	TGTGCCAGCAGTTTTTCCTGGCGGGAGCAGGGGAATGAGCAGTTCTTC	CASSFSWREQGNEQFF
few	NA	TRBV6-5	TRBJ2-5	TGTGCCAGCAGTTACCGCGGAGAGACCCAGTACTTC	CASSYRGETQYF
NA	TRBD2	TRBV5-6	TRBJ2-7	TGTGCCAGCAGCTTCGGGGGGAGCTCCTACGAGCAGTACTTC	CASSFGGSSYEQYF
NA	TRBD2	TRBV6-5	TRBJ2-1	TGTGCCAGCAATCTAGCGGGAGGCAATGAGCAGTTCTTC	CASNLAGGNEQFF